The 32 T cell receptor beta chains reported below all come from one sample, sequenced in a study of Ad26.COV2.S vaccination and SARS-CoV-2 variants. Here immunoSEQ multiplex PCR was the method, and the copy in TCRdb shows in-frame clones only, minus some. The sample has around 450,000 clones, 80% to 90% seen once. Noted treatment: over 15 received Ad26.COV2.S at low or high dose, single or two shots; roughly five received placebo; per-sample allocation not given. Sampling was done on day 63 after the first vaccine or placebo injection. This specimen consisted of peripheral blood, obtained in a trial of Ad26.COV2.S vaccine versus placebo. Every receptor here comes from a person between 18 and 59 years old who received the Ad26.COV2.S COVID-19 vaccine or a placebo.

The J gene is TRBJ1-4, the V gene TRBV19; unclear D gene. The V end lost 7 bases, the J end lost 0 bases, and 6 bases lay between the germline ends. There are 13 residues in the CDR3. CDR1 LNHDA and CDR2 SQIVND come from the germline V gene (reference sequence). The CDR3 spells CASTPATNEKLFF. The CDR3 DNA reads TGTGCCAGTACCCCTGCAACTAATGAAAAACTGTTTTTT.

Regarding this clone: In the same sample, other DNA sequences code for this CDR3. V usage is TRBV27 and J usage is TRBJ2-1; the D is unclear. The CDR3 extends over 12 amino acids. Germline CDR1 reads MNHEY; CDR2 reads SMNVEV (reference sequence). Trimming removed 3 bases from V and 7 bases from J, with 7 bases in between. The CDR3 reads CASSLSRNEQFF. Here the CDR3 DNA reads TGTGCCAGCAGTTTGTCGCGGAATGAGCAGTTCTTC.

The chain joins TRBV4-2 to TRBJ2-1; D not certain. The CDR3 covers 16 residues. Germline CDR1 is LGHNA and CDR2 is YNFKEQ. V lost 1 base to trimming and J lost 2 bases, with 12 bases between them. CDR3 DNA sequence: TGTGCCAGCAGCCAAGCCCCCATGGCGCCCTACAATGAGCAGTTCTTC. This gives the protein CASSQAPMAPYNEQFF.

CDR3 sequence: CASSQVSADTQYF. DNA of the CDR3: TGTGCCAGCAGCCAAGTTTCCGCAGATACGCAGTATTTT. The rearrangement joins TRBV3-1 (or the pseudogene TRBV3-2) to TRBJ2-3; no clear D. Germline CDR1 and CDR2: LGHDT and YNNKEL (reference sequence). With 1 base removed from V and 4 bases from J, the gap between germline ends came to 6 bases. The CDR3 runs to 13 residues.

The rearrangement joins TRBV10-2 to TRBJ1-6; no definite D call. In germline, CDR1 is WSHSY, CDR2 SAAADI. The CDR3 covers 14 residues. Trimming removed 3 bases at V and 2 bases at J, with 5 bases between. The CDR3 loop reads CASSEETYNSPLHF. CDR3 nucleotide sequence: TGCGCCAGCAGTGAAGAGACCTATAATTCACCCCTCCACTTT.

The CDR3 reads CASSVMETGYTGELFF. DNA for the CDR3: TGTGCCAGCAGCGTAATGGAGACAGGGTACACCGGGGAGCTGTTTTTT. This chain uses TRBV9 with TRBJ2-2, with 7 bases that match TRBD1. CDR3 length equals 16 residues. CDR1 SGDLS and CDR2 YYNGEE come from the germline V gene. With 1 base clipped from V and 3 bases from J, the junction kept 6 bases outside the gene matches.

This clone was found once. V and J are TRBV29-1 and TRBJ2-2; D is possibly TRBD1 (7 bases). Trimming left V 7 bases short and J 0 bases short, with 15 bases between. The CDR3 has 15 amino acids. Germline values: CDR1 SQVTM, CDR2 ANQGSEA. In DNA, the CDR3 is TGCAGCGCTTCGCGGGGACAGACGAACACCGGGGAGCTGTTTTTT. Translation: CSASRGQTNTGELFF.

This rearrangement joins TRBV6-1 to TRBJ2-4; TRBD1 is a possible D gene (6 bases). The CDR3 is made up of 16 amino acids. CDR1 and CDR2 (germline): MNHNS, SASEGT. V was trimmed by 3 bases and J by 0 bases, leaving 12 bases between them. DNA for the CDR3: TGTGCCAGCAGTGACACAGGGTTACTAGCCAAAAACATTCAGTACTTC. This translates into CASSDTGLLAKNIQYF.

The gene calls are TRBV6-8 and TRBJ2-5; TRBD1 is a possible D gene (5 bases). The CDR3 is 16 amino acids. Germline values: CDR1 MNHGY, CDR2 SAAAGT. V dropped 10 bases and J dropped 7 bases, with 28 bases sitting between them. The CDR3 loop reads CAISTDRTGCRRTQYF. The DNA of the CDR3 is TGTGCCATCAGCACAGACCGCACAGGATGCAGAAGGACCCAGTACTTC.

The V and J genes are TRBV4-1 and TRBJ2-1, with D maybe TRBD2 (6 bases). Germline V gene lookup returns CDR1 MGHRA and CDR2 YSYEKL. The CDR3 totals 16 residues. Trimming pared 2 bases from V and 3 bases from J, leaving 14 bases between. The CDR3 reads CASSQKLGGYYNEQFF. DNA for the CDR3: TGCGCCAGCAGCCAAAAGCTCGGGGGATACTACAATGAGCAGTTCTTC.

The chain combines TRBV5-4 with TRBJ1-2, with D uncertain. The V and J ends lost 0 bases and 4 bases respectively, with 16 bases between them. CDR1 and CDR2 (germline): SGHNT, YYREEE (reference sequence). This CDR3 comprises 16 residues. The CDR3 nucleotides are TGTGCCAGCAGCTTGGCCGGGCCCCGGGCCAGCTATGGCTACACCTTC. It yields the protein CASSLAGPRASYGYTF.

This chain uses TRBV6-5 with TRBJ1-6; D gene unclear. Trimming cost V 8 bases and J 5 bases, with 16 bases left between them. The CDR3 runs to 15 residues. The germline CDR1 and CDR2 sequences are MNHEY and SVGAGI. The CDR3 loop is CASWSAAYHNSPLHF. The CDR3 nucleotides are TGTGCCAGCTGGTCGGCGGCATATCATAATTCACCCCTCCACTTT.

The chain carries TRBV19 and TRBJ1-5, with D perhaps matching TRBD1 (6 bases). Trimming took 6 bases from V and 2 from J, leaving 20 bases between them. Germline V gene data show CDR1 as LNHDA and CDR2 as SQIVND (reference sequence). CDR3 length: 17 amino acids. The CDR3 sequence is CASSLRVGGDGNQPQHF. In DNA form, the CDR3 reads TGTGCCAGTAGCCTAAGAGTTGGGGGCGATGGCAATCAGCCCCAGCATTTT.

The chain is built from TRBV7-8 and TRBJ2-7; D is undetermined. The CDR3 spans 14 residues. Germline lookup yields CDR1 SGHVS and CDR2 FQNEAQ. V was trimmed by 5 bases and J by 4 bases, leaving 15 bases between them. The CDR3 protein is CASSASGFWYEQYF. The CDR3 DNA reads TGTGCCAGCAGCGCCTCGGGCTTCTGGTACGAGCAGTACTTC.

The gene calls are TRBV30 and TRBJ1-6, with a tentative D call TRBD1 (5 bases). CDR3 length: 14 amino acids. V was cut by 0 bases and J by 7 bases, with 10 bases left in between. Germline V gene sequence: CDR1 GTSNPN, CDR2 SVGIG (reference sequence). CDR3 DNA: TGTGCCTGGAGTGTAGGGACGGAGAATTCACCCCTCCACTTT. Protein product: CAWSVGTENSPLHF.

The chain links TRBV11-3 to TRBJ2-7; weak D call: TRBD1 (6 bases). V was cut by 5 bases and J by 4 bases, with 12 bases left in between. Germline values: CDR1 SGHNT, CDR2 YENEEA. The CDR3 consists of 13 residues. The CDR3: CASSPGHGYEQYF. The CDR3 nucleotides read TGTGCCAGCAGCCCGGGACACGGTTACGAGCAGTACTTC.

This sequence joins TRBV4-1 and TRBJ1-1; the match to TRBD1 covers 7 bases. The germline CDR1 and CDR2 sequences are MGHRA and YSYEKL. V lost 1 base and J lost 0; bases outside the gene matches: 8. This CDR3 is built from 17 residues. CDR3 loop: CASSQVRGGSMNTEAFF. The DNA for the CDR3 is TGCGCCAGCAGCCAAGTCAGGGGGGGGTCGATGAACACTGAAGCTTTCTTT.

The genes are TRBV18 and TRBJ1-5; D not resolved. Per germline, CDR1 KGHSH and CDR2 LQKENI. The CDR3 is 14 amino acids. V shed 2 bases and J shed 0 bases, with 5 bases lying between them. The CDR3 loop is CASSPNLSNQPQHF. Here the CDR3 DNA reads TGTGCCAGCTCACCAAATCTTAGCAATCAGCCCCAGCATTTT.

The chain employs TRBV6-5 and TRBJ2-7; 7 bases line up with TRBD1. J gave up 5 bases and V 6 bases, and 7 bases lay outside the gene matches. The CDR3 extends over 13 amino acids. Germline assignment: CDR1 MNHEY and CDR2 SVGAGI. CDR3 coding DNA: TGTGCCAGCAGGGCAAGACAGGGCCACGAGCAGTACTTC. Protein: CASRARQGHEQYF.

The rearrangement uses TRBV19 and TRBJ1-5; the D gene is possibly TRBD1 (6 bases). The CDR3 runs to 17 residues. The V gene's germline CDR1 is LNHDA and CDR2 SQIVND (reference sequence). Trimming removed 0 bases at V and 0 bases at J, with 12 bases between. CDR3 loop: CASSIDWDTLSNQPQHF. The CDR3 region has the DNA TGTGCCAGTAGTATAGATTGGGACACCCTTAGCAATCAGCCCCAGCATTTT. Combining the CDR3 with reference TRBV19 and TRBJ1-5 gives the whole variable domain DGGITQSPKYLFRKEGQNVTLSCEQNLNHDAMYWYRQDPGQGLRLIYYSQIVNDFQKGDIAEGYSVSREKKESFPLTVTSAQKNPTAFYLCASSIDWDTLSNQPQHFGDGTRLSIL.

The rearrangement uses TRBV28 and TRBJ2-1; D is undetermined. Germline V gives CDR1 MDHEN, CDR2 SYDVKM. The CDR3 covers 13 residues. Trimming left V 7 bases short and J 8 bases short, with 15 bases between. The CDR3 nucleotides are TGTGCCAGCACCGCTCAGACGTCGGATGAGCAGTTCTTC. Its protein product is CASTAQTSDEQFF.

In DNA form, the CDR3 reads TGTGCCAGCAGCCGGAACAGGGGGAGCACAGATACGCAGTATTTT. Protein sequence: CASSRNRGSTDTQYF. The chain couples TRBV3-1 (or the pseudogene TRBV3-2) to TRBJ2-3; 8 nucleotides match TRBD1. The CDR3 extends over 15 amino acids. The J segment lost 0 bases and the V segment lost 4 bases, leaving 3 bases of the junction unmatched. The germline V gene has CDR1 LGHDT and CDR2 YNNKEL (reference sequence).

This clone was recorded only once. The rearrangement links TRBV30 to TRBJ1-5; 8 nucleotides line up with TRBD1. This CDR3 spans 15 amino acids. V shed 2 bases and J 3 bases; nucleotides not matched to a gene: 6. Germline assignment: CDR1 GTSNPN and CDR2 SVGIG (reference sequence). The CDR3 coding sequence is TGTGCCTGGAGTACGACAGGGGCTATCAATCAGCCCCAGCATTTT. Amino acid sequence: CAWSTTGAINQPQHF. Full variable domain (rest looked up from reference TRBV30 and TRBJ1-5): SQTIHQWPATLVQPVGSPLSLECTVEGTSNPNLYWYRQAAGRGLQLLFYSVGIGQISSEVPQNLSASRPQDRQFILSSKKLLLSDSGFYLCAWSTTGAINQPQHFGDGTRLSIL.

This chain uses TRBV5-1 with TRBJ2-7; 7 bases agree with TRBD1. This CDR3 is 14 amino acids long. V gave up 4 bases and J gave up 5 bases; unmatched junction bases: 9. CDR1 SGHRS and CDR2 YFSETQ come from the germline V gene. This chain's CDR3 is CASSPRSGGNEQYF. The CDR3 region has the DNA TGCGCCAGCAGCCCCCGTTCAGGGGGTAACGAGCAGTACTTC.

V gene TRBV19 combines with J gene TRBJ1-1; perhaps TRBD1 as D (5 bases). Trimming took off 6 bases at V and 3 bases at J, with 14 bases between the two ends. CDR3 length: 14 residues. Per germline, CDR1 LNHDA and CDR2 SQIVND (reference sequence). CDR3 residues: CASRSGQGHTEAFF. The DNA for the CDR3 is TGTGCCAGTAGATCGGGGCAAGGACACACTGAAGCTTTCTTT.

CDR3 loop: CASRKGTGELFF. CDR3 sequence (DNA): TGTGCCAGCCGTAAGGGGACCGGGGAGCTGTTTTTT. The chain employs TRBV2 and TRBJ2-2; tentative D call: TRBD1 (5 bases). The V and J ends lost 8 bases and 5 bases respectively, with 9 bases between them. Per germline, CDR1 SNHLY and CDR2 FYNNEI. There are 12 residues in the CDR3. Full variable domain (rest looked up from reference TRBV2 and TRBJ2-2): EPEVTQTPSHQVTQMGQEVILRCVPISNHLYFYWYRQILGQKVEFLVSFYNNEISEKSEIFDDQFSVERPDGSNFTLKIRSTKLEDSAMYFCASRKGTGELFFGEGSRLTVL.

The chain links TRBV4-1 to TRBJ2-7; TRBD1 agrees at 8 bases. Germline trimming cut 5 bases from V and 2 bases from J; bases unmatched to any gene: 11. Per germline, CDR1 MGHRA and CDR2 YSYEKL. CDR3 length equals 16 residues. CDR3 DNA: TGCGCCAGCAGCTTCGAGGGGGGACAGGTCACCTACGAGCAGTACTTC. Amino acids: CASSFEGGQVTYEQYF.

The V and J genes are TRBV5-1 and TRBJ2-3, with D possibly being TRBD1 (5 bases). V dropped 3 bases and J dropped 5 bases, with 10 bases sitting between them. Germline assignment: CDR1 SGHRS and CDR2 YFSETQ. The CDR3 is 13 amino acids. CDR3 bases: TGCGCCAGCAGCTCCCTTCAGGGAGATACGCAGTATTTT. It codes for CASSSLQGDTQYF.

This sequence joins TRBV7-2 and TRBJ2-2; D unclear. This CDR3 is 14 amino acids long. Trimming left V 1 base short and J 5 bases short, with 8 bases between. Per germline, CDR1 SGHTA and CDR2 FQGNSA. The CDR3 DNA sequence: TGTGCCAGCAGCTTAGAGTCGATAACCGGGGAGCTGTTTTTT. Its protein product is CASSLESITGELFF.

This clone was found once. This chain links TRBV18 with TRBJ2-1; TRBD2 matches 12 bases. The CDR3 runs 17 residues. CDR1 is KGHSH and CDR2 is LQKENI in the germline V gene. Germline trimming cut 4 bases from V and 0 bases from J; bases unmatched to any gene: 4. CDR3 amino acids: CASSRGLAGSSYNEQFF. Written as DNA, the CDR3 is TGTGCCAGCTCACGAGGACTAGCGGGGAGCTCCTACAATGAGCAGTTCTTC.

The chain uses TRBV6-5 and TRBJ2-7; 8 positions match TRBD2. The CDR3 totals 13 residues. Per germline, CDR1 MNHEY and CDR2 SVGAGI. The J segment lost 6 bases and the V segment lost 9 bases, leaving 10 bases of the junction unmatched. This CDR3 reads CASSAGEGLEQYF. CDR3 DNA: TGTGCCAGTTCAGCGGGGGAGGGCCTCGAGCAGTACTTC.

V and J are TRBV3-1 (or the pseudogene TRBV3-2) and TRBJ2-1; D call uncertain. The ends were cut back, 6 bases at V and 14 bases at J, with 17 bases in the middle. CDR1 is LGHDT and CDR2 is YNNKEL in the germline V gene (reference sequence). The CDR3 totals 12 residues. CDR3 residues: CASSRTQTNKFF. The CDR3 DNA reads TGTGCCAGCAGTCGAACCCAGACGAATAAGTTCTTC.